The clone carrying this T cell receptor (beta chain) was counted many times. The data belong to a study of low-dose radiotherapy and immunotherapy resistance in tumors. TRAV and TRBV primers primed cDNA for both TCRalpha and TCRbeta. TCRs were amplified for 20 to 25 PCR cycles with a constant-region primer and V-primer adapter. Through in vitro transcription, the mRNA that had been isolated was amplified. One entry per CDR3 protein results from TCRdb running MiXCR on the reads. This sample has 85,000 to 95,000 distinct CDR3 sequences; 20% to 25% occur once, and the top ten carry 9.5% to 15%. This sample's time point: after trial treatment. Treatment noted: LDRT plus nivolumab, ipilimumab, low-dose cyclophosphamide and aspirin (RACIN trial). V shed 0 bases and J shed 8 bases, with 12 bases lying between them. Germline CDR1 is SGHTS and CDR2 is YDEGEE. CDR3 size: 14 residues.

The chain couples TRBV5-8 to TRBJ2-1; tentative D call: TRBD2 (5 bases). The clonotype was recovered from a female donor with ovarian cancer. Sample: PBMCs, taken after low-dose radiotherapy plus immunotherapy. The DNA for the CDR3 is TGTGCCAGCAGCTTGGGAGGGCTTCGGGATGAGCAGTTCTTC. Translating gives CASSLGGLRDEQFF.